These 5 T cell receptor beta chains came from one sample sequenced in a study of spatial heterogeneity in lung cancer. TCRdb re-called the 5' RACE reads through MiXCR, storing one row per CDR3 protein. The data hold about 16,000 distinct CDR3 sequences, with approximately 7% observed a single time. Which antigens these TCRs recognize remains unknown. General study findings and limits: The number of expanded tumor alpha and beta chains correlated with mutation number.

The time point: sample taken at primary tumor resection. Sample: lung tumor tissue, taken at surgery. The receptors here all came from a female donor with early-stage non-small cell lung cancer.

In this sample, this clonotype turned up many times. Because the library targeted alpha chains, this beta chain is an off-target read whose size means little. The rearrangement joins TRBV20-1 to TRBJ2-2; no firm D call. Trimming shortened V by 4 bases and J by 0 bases, and 6 bases separated the two germline ends. The CDR3 sequence is 13 residues long. Germline CDR1 reads DFQATT; CDR2 reads SNEGSKA (reference sequence). The CDR3 sequence is CSAKVTNTGELFF. CDR3 bases: TGCAGTGCTAAGGTTACGAACACCGGGGAGCTGTTTTTT.

The table lists this clonotype with many counts. In a library made to pick up alpha chains, this beta chain is a stray read with a size that means little. The J gene is TRBJ1-5, the V gene TRBV12-3 or TRBV12-4, with TRBD1 as a possible D gene (6 bases). CDR3 length: 15 amino acids. V was cut by 5 bases and J by 7 bases, with 18 bases left in between. The CDR3 protein is CASSKQGSRGQPQHF. The CDR3 DNA reads TGTGCCAGCAGTAAACAGGGCTCTCGAGGGCAGCCCCAGCATTTT.

By frequency in the sample, this clonotype is medium-sized. This beta chain appears as a stray read in a library generated for alpha chains; its size is not informative. This chain uses TRBV28 with TRBJ2-7; D is perhaps TRBD2 (6 bases). Trimming took off 3 bases at V and 1 base at J, with 10 bases between the two ends. Looked up from germline, CDR1 is MDHEN and CDR2 is SYDVKM. This CDR3 has 14 residues. CDR3 sequence reads: CASSFLGGSYEQYF. As DNA, the CDR3 is TGTGCCAGCAGTTTCTTGGGGGGATCCTACGAGCAGTACTTC.

This clonotype was seen at least ten times. This beta chain appears as a stray read in a library generated for alpha chains; its size is not informative. This chain uses TRBV10-1 with TRBJ1-1; unclear D gene. V lost 0 bases to trimming and J lost 11 bases, with 13 bases between them. Germline V gene lookup returns CDR1 WNHNN and CDR2 SYGVQD (reference sequence). The CDR3 extends over 13 amino acids. CDR3 region: CASSESLGRRAFF. In DNA form, the CDR3 reads TGCGCCAGCAGTGAGTCGCTGGGCAGGCGGGCTTTCTTT.

This clonotype was counted many times. Since the library was made to target alpha chains, this beta chain is a stray read and its abundance is not meaningful. This chain joins TRBV7-6 and TRBJ1-1; TRBD1 agrees at 8 bases. Germline values: CDR1 SGHVS, CDR2 FNYEAQ. With V trimmed by 5 bases and J by 1 base, 12 bases remained unmatched. The CDR3 is 17 amino acids. CDR3 sequence (DNA): TGTGCCAGCAGCCTCGGACAGGGTAGAATTGGGAACACTGAAGCTTTCTTT. Residues: CASSLGQGRIGNTEAFF.